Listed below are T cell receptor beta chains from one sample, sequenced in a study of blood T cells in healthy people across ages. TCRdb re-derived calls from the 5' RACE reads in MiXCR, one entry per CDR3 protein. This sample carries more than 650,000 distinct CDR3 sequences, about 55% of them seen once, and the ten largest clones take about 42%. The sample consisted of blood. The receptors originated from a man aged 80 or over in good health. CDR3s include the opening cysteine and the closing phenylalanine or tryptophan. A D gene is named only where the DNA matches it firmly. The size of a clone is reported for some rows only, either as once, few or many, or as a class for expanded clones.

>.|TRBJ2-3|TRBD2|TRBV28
CPSSPTIMTSGLTDTQYF
TGTCCCAGCAGCCCAACCATTATGACTAGCGGGCTCACAGATACGCAGTATTTT
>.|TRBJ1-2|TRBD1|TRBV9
CASSVAVDRGGGYTF
TGTGCCAGCAGTGTAGCCGTGGACAGGGGAGGCGGCTACACCTTC
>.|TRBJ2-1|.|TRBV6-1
CASSRSGRGRGRMGEQFF
TGTGCCAGCAGCCGAAGCGGTCGAGGCCGGGGTCGTATGGGTGAGCAGTTCTTC
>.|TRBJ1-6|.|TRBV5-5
CASSLTGNSPLHF
TGTGCCAGCAGCTTGACAGGGAATTCACCCCTCCACTTT
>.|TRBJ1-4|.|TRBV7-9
CASSLRGESLNEKLFF
TGTGCCAGCAGCTTACGGGGGGAGTCCCTTAATGAAAAACTGTTTTTT
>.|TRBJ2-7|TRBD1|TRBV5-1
CASSLDRGKNEQYF
TGCGCCAGCAGCTTGGACAGGGGGAAAAACGAGCAGTACTTC
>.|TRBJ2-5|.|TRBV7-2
CASSFIGRETQYF
TGTGCCAGCAGCTTTATCGGCCGGGAGACCCAGTACTTC
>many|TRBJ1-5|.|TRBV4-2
CASSQDPGENQPQHF
TGTGCCAGCAGCCAAGATCCAGGGGAGAATCAGCCCCAGCATTTT
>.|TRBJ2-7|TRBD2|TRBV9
CASSARMLLAGAHEQYF
TGTGCCAGCAGCGCACGAATGTTACTAGCGGGAGCCCACGAGCAGTACTTC
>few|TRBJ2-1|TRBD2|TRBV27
CASSLGGGNEQFF
TGTGCCAGCAGTTTGGGGGGGGGCAATGAGCAGTTCTTC
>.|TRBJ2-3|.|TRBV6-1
CASSAYGRYAYF
TGTGCCAGCAGTGCATACGGCAGATACGCGTATTTT
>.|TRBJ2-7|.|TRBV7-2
CANSLLGGGSAYEQYF
TGTGCCAACAGCTTATTAGGAGGTGGTAGTGCCTACGAGCAGTACTTC
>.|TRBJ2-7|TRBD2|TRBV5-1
CTSSSLSGRSYEQYF
TGCACCAGCAGCTCCTTAAGCGGGAGGTCCTACGAGCAGTACTTC
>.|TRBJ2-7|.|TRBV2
CASSHDRSTSYEQYF
TGTGCCAGCAGTCATGACAGGAGTACCTCCTACGAGCAGTACTTC
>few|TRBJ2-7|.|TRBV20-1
CSARDGERPSYEQYF
TGCAGTGCTAGAGATGGGGAGCGGCCCTCCTACGAGCAGTACTTC
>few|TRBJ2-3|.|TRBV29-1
CSAPDSYSTDTQYF
TGCAGCGCTCCGGACAGCTACAGCACAGATACGCAGTATTTT
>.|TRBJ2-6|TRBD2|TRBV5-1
CASSTGTSGRMAGANVLTF
TGCGCCAGCAGCACCGGGACTAGCGGGAGAATGGCTGGGGCCAACGTCCTGACTTTC
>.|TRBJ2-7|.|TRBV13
CASSSTGTLTQEQYF
TGTGCCAGCAGCTCAACCGGGACCTTAACACAGGAGCAGTACTTC
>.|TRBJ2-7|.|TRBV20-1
CSARPQTRSLGGAPAYEQYF
TGCAGTGCTAGACCCCAAACCCGGTCCCTCGGCGGGGCGCCGGCTTACGAGCAGTACTTC
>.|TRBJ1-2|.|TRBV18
CASSATSIYGYTF
TGTGCCAGCTCGGCGACAAGCATCTATGGCTACACCTTC
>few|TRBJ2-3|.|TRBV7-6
CASSSQASGTGTQYF
TGTGCCAGCAGCTCCCAGGCTAGCGGGACAGGTACGCAGTATTTT
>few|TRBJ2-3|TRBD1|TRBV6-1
CASSERLQGGNRYAYF
TGTGCCAGCAGTGAAAGACTACAGGGGGGAAACAGATACGCGTATTTT
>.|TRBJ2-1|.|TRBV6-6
CASSANQLNEQFF
TGTGCCAGCAGTGCGAACCAACTCAATGAGCAGTTCTTC
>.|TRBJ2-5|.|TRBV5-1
CASSPLGVQETQYF
TGCGCCAGCAGCCCCTTGGGGGTTCAAGAGACCCAGTACTTC
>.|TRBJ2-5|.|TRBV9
CASSVVGGYQETQYF
TGTGCCAGCAGCGTAGTAGGAGGTTATCAAGAGACCCAGTACTTC
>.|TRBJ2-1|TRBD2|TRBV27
CASSRGGSRDEQFF
TGTGCCAGCAGTCGTGGCGGGAGTAGGGACGAGCAGTTCTTC
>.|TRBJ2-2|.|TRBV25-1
CASSDPGAGDPGELFF
TGTGCCAGCAGTGACCCCGGGGCAGGGGATCCCGGGGAGCTGTTTTTT
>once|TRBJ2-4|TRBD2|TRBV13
CASSLVLAGEIAKNIQYF
TGTGCCAGCAGCTTAGTCCTAGCGGGTGAGATAGCCAAAAACATTCAGTACTTC
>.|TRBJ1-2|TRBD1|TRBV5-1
CASSLGDSGDDGYTF
TGCGCCAGCAGCTTAGGGGACAGTGGGGACGATGGCTACACCTTC
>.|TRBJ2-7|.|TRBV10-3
CAISGTGREVPKSIHEQYF
TGTGCCATCAGTGGGACGGGCAGGGAAGTCCCAAAGTCTATCCACGAGCAGTACTTC
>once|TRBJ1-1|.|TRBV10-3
CAISGWVNTEAFF
TGTGCCATCAGCGGGTGGGTGAACACTGAAGCTTTCTTT
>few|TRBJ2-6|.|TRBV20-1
CSARPTGLTGGANVLTF
TGCAGTGCTAGACCGACAGGACTAACGGGGGGGGCCAACGTCCTGACTTTC
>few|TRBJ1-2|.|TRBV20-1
CSTQSGSLGYGYTF
TGCAGTACCCAATCCGGCAGCTTAGGCTATGGCTACACCTTC
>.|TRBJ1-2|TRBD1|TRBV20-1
CSASGQGARWDGYTF
TGCAGTGCTAGTGGACAGGGGGCGAGGTGGGATGGCTACACCTTC
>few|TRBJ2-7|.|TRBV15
CATSDSPENYEQYF
TGTGCTACCAGCGATAGCCCTGAGAACTACGAGCAGTACTTC
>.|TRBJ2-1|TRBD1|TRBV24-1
CATQGAGYNEQFF
TGTGCCACCCAGGGGGCCGGCTACAATGAGCAGTTCTTC
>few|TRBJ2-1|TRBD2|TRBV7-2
CASSLSRLAGGYGNEQFF
TGTGCCAGCAGCTTATCGAGACTAGCGGGAGGGTATGGCAATGAGCAGTTCTTC
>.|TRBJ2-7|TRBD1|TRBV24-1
CATSDARQGGYEQYF
TGTGCCACCAGTGATGCCCGACAGGGTGGATACGAGCAGTACTTC
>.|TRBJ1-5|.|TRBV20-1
CSLQRGARNQPQHF
TGCAGTCTCCAAAGGGGGGCGCGGAATCAGCCCCAGCATTTT
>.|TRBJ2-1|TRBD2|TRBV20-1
CSAAGGLAGYNEQFF
TGCAGTGCTGCTGGGGGCCTAGCGGGGTACAATGAGCAGTTCTTC
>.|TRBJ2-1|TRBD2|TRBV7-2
CASLAGPYNEQFF
TGTGCCAGCCTAGCGGGCCCGTACAATGAGCAGTTCTTC
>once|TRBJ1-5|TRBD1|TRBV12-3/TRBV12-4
CASRQGISNQPQHF
TGTGCCAGCAGACAGGGGATTAGCAATCAGCCCCAGCATTTT
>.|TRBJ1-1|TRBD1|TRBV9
CASSVGGQGGTEAFF
TGTGCCAGCAGCGTAGGCGGACAGGGAGGCACTGAAGCTTTCTTT
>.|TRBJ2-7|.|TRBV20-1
CSARRGGIHEQYF
TGCAGTGCCCGAAGAGGGGGAATACACGAGCAGTACTTC
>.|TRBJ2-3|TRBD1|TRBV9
CASSVLGTGPFGDAYF
TGTGCCAGCAGCGTCTTGGGGACAGGGCCGTTCGGAGACGCGTATTTT